This TCR beta chain was retrieved from a study of immune evolution from preneoplasia to lung adenocarcinoma. Study information: HLA loss of heterozygosity: roughly 6.4% AIS, roughly 15% MIA, about 35% ADC, none AAH.

Sequenced by immunoSEQ multiplex PCR; TCRdb stores in-frame clones only, minus some. The repertoire holds approximately 3,000 clones, with around 90% as singletons. In regard to this clone: What it binds is unknown.

General study findings and limits: Later-stage lesions seemingly showed higher T cell density and diversity than normal lung.

Histologic diagnosis was independently verified by two lung pathologists. The CDR3 is made up of 14 amino acids. The V and J ends lost 2 bases and 0 bases, in that order; junction bases with no gene match: 2. Germline V gene data show CDR1 as SGHRS and CDR2 as YFSETQ. The source material was FFPE invasive lung adenocarcinoma tissue. The rearrangement links TRBV5-1 to TRBJ2-7; 7 positions agree with TRBD1. The sequence derives from a person aged 65 to 79 with invasive lung adenocarcinoma. CDR3 sequence reads: CASSFGTASYEQYF. The DNA for the CDR3 is TGCGCCAGCAGCTTCGGGACAGCCTCCTACGAGCAGTACTTC.